This paragraph reports one T cell receptor (beta chain). These data originate in a study of cytomegalovirus exposure and HLA in healthy donors. PCR involved 60 Vbeta and 13 Jbeta primers. The method was immunoSEQ multiplex PCR; TCRdb's version includes in-frame clones alone and lacks a portion of them. This repertoire comprises 150,000 to 200,000 clones; its ten largest clones make up 6.5%. Trimming stripped 6 bases from V and 0 bases from J, with 9 bases between. Germline V gene data show CDR1 as PRHDT and CDR2 as FYEKMQ (reference sequence). The CDR3 has 15 residues. The sample taken for sequencing was PBMCs. The receptor was derived from a man in his thirties or forties in good health and CMV-seronegative. The V gene is TRBV13, the J gene TRBJ1-6, with TRBD1 as a possible D gene (6 bases). The CDR3 region is CASRSRGSYNSPLHF. In DNA form, the CDR3 reads TGTGCCAGCAGATCCAGGGGCTCCTATAATTCACCCCTCCACTTT.